This is a list of T cell receptor beta chains from one sample in a study of blood T cell repertoires in COVID-19. Method: immunoSEQ multiplex PCR; TCRdb's copy keeps in-frame clones and lacks some. The table has about 150,000 clones, approximately 86% seen once. The sequencing sample was made of peripheral blood. The source is a woman aged 70-85 years with acute or convalescent COVID-19. Both conserved end residues are part of each CDR3. The order of the fields is CDR3 protein, J gene, V gene.

CDR3: CASSLKGSNSPLHF
J: TRBJ1-6
V: TRBV11-1

CDR3: CASSRPGQWNEKLFF
J: TRBJ1-4
V: TRBV7-9

CDR3: CASTRREAGNTIYF
J: TRBJ1-3
V: TRBV6-5

CDR3: CASSLVQGRGTEAFF
J: TRBJ1-1
V: TRBV5-6

CDR3: CASSHTGVRGYTF
J: TRBJ1-2
V: TRBV27

CDR3: CASSDSGGARGKKYF
J: TRBJ2-7
V: TRBV9

CDR3: CASTSGAALYTQYF
J: TRBJ2-3
V: TRBV2

CDR3: CASSPTSPVGYNEQFF
J: TRBJ2-1
V: TRBV18

CDR3: CASSIRQGGQPQHF
J: TRBJ1-5
V: TRBV27

CDR3: CASSLVRGSSGNTIYF
J: TRBJ1-3
V: TRBV7-2

CDR3: CASSYGRGKRYNEQFF
J: TRBJ2-1
V: TRBV6-2/TRBV6-3

CDR3: CSVVDSSYNEQFF
J: TRBJ2-1
V: TRBV29-1

CDR3: CASSAHTGAGNTIYF
J: TRBJ1-3
V: TRBV9

CDR3: CASSYRQTPNQPQHF
J: TRBJ1-5
V: TRBV6-2/TRBV6-3

CDR3: CASSLALKAGGPLNTGELFF
J: TRBJ2-2
V: TRBV5-1

CDR3: CASSSQGSGANVLTF
J: TRBJ2-6
V: TRBV28

CDR3: CASSLSGTGELFF
J: TRBJ2-2
V: TRBV11-3

CDR3: CASSFPYSPLHF
J: TRBJ1-6
V: TRBV7-9

CDR3: CASSQRRGGVYNEQFF
J: TRBJ2-1
V: TRBV14

CDR3: CASSPGQILNYGYTF
J: TRBJ1-2
V: TRBV11-1

CDR3: CASSRGADNSPLHF
J: TRBJ1-6
V: TRBV11-2

CDR3: CASSLPWGQGNEKLFF
J: TRBJ1-4
V: TRBV7-8

CDR3: CASSTRDSTF
J: TRBJ1-2
V: TRBV6-5

CDR3: CASSSGTDTQYF
J: TRBJ2-3
V: TRBV2

CDR3: CASSRQALANYGYTF
J: TRBJ1-2
V: TRBV6-2/TRBV6-3

CDR3: CAWSLGINYGYTF
J: TRBJ1-2
V: TRBV30

CDR3: CASSLEQRNTEAFF
J: TRBJ1-1
V: TRBV11-2

CDR3: CASSLQGPYGTEAFF
J: TRBJ1-1
V: TRBV5-1

CDR3: CASSIQAGGLNEQFF
J: TRBJ2-1
V: TRBV27

CDR3: CASSPDRTNYGYTF
J: TRBJ1-2
V: TRBV27

CDR3: CASSPRTGEAFF
J: TRBJ1-1
V: TRBV18

CDR3: CASSLRTGYEQYF
J: TRBJ2-7
V: TRBV5-8

CDR3: CASSLTSSNEQFF
J: TRBJ2-1
V: TRBV11-3

CDR3: CASSSPRDSDRETQYF
J: TRBJ2-5
V: TRBV7-9

CDR3: CASSPSGGVTDTQYF
J: TRBJ2-3
V: TRBV6-2/TRBV6-3

CDR3: CASSHPTTGPGTEAFF
J: TRBJ1-1
V: TRBV3-1/TRBV3-2

CDR3: CASSQDRTSGGYTDTQYF
J: TRBJ2-3
V: TRBV4-1

CDR3: CATSRVIGTGSGNTIYF
J: TRBJ1-3
V: TRBV15

CDR3: CASSTQAGGFGEKLFF
J: TRBJ1-4
V: TRBV28

CDR3: CASSLGGGTGETEAFF
J: TRBJ1-1
V: TRBV7-2

CDR3: CASSQQTGVGEQYF
J: TRBJ2-7
V: TRBV14

CDR3: CASSPGRDGNTEAFF
J: TRBJ1-1
V: TRBV7-9

CDR3: CASSLDSRDKRGYTF
J: TRBJ1-2
V: TRBV5-6

CDR3: CASSPGGAFTEAFF
J: TRBJ1-1
V: TRBV7-9

CDR3: CASSLDQFNGGRIETQYF
J: TRBJ2-5
V: TRBV11-2

CDR3: CASSYEGQNNSPLHF
J: TRBJ1-6
V: TRBV6-2/TRBV6-3

CDR3: CASNRGTTGGELFF
J: TRBJ2-2
V: TRBV5-1

CDR3: CASSHPRGQGGTHEAFF
J: TRBJ1-1
V: TRBV19

CDR3: CASSLGTSGSGELFF
J: TRBJ2-2
V: TRBV7-8

CDR3: CASSPAYNEQFF
J: TRBJ2-1
V: TRBV3-1/TRBV3-2

CDR3: CASSRGTPDNYGYTF
J: TRBJ1-2
V: TRBV6-5

CDR3: CASSFPLDGLAEKLFF
J: TRBJ1-4
V: TRBV7-9

CDR3: CASSLARGGETQYF
J: TRBJ2-5
V: TRBV7-7